This T cell receptor (beta chain) came from a study of regulatory T cells in long-lasting Graves disease (dated by TCRdb to 2020 to 2023). Study-level background: To count as having persistent Graves' disease, a patient had to have received antithyroid drug treatment for over 5 years with TSH receptor autoantibodies remaining persistently positive. Persistent Graves' disease patients were compared with newly diagnosed Graves' disease patients by peripheral blood TCR sequencing and RNA sequencing. The study took place in China and was registered as a clinical trial. TCR sequencing covered roughly 13 persistent and about 20 newly diagnosed Graves' disease patients, around 33 samples in total. In the clinical cohort, patients with persistent Graves' disease had used antithyroid drugs for an average of about 9.3 years. Overall study results and their limits: Sequencing and analysis were restricted to the TCR beta chain. Compared with newly diagnosed patients, persistent Graves' disease patients had lower TCR Shannon entropy and fewer highly expanded clones, which suggests clonal expansion. The authors noted that the small sample size was a limitation that may lower accuracy. TRBV28, TRBJ1-2 and TRBJ2-5 were preferentially used in persistent disease, while TRBV20-1 and TRBJ2-1 were favored in newly diagnosed disease. A larger number of public clonotypes was shared among persistent patients (approximately 2,500) than among newly diagnosed patients (over 850). Only peripheral blood was studied, because thyroid tissue, the primary lesion, was inaccessible.

The time point label, read with the paper, signifies: persistent/refractory GD, antithyroid drugs over 5 years with positive TRAb. For both TCR sequencing and RNA sequencing, RNA was extracted from PBMCs in TRIzol. Graves' disease was diagnosed according to American Thyroid Association guidelines. Patients for the study were recruited at an endocrinology department in Xi'an, China. From each patient, approximately 9.9 milliliters of peripheral blood was collected into an EDTA anticoagulant tube. Ficoll Paque Plus density gradient separation was used to isolate PBMCs, and no additional T cell sorting was done. RNA quality was checked with an Agilent 2100 Bioanalyzer and agarose gel, and concentration with a NanoDrop 2000. The CDR3 goes from the cysteine to the phenylalanine over 15 residues. Just the 45-base CDR3 DNA is kept, in frame starting at base 1. The germline V gene (reference sequence) yields SGHKS for CDR1 and YYEKEE for CDR2. Trimming takes 0 bases from V and 4 bases from J, and the germline ends sit 13 bases apart.

Library preparation was by multiplex PCR. Sequencing was carried out with an Illumina HiSeq 4000. To build TCR beta libraries, CDR3 regions were amplified by Arm-PCR using iRepertoire HTBI primers. Before sequencing, the PCR products underwent gel purification. The paper's data handling went like this. Gene usage analysis of CDR3 amino acid clonotypes relied on the 60 or so TRBV and 14 TRBJ segments identified across samples. COPE and FqMerger were used to merge filtered high-quality paired reads into contigs. BLAST was used to align contigs to the IMGT TRBV, TRBD and TRBJ reference genes, and CDR3 was defined following IMGT. Any clonotype with a frequency above 0.1% was counted as a highly expanded clone. Repertoire diversity was measured by Shannon entropy, and V-J evenness by the Gini coefficient. Clonotypes shared by more than one individual were considered public. Using fastp trimming at Q25 and MiXCR clonotype assembly, TCRdb reanalyzed the public sequencing data and kept in-frame beta chains. Every distinct CDR3 protein forms one entry, paired with its most common genes and DNA. V and J calls and clone size were set by TCRdb, not the authors. In all, the sample holds around 340,000 distinct CDR3 sequences, and about 20% of those were seen once. Clones ranked in the top ten supply less than 30% of the sample.

This clonotype was counted only a few times. Its antigen is unknown. Base qualities are missing; no much larger clone stands one base away. The clonotype comes from a female donor with Graves disease. Sample: peripheral blood mononuclear cells (PBMCs), taken when the disease was refractory, from a patient treated with antithyroid drugs. Recombination joined TRBV5-5 with TRBJ1-1; TRBD1 is possibly the D segment (6 matching bases). The DNA sequence follows: TGTGCCAGCAGCTTGGCAACCCGGGGGCCCACTGAAGCTTTCTTT. This codes for CASSLATRGPTEAFF.